Described below is a single T cell receptor beta chain sequence and its context. Its cognate antigen has yet to be identified. The sample holds no much larger clone one base away, and base qualities are not on file. Libraries were built with 5' RACE. Sequencing took place on a NextSeq 500. In the TCR library protocol, unique molecular identifiers were attached to individual cDNA molecules to correct for PCR bias and sequencing error. Sequencing covered both TCR alpha and beta chains, and within each sample the abundances of alpha and beta sequences were tightly co-correlated. Regarding the original processing steps: Decombinator V4 was used to perform V gene, J gene and CDR3 annotation of TCR sequences. Expanded TCRs were defined as changing significantly between any two time points under a Poisson model with p below 0.0001. TCR abundances were normalised to the total number of TCRs sequenced in each sample and reported as counts per million. TRAV1-2 paired with TRAJ12, TRAJ20 or TRAJ33 defined MAIT TCRs, while TRAV10 paired with TRAJ18 defined iNKT TCRs. VDJdb, accessed 1 November 2021, was searched for CMV, EBV and SARS-CoV-2 annotated TCRs, with TCRs annotated for multiple antigens excluded. Through fastp at Q25 and MiXCR, TCRdb rebuilt clones from the public reads, retaining in-frame beta chains. Duplicate CDR3 protein sequences are folded into a single record with the most common DNA and genes. The V and J calls and clone size come from TCRdb's table, not from the authors' own analysis. This sample has 59,000 or so distinct CDR3 sequences in its table, and around 12% of those were observed once. 1.2% to 1.5% of the sample comes from the top ten.

This sample is part of a study of early T cells in non-severe SARS-CoV-2 infection (dated by TCRdb to the early 2020s). Study-level background: Because TCR sequencing was done on bulk RNA from unsorted whole blood, the alpha and beta chains could not be paired.

What the study reported, not specific to this receptor: Matching against VDJdb was skewed toward anti-spike CD8 responses, likely underestimated virus-specific expansions, and missed private and CD4 specificities.

CDR1 and CDR2 are read off the germline V gene as LGHNT and FRNRAP. V is reduced by 6 bases and J by 2 bases, leaving a spacing of 9 bases between them. The cysteine opens and the phenylalanine closes a CDR3 of 13 amino acids. CDR3 DNA only is kept here, 39 bases in frame from base 1. Set within a cohort of healthcare workers in London, UK, this nested case-control study involved weekly PCR testing of nasopharyngeal swabs along with blood sampling. Between 23 and 31 March 2020, the week of the UK lockdown, healthcare workers were enrolled and then followed up weekly for as long as 16 weeks. Sequenced here: whole blood, sampled at baseline. This TCR came from an adult who was a healthcare worker with PCR-confirmed SARS-CoV-2 infection or an uninfected control (not recorded which). The rearrangement combines TRBV12-5 with TRBJ2-3; no confident D gene assignment can be made. The nucleotide sequence is TGTGCTAGTGGCCGAGACCTCACAGATACGCAGTATTTT. This codes for CASGRDLTDTQYF.